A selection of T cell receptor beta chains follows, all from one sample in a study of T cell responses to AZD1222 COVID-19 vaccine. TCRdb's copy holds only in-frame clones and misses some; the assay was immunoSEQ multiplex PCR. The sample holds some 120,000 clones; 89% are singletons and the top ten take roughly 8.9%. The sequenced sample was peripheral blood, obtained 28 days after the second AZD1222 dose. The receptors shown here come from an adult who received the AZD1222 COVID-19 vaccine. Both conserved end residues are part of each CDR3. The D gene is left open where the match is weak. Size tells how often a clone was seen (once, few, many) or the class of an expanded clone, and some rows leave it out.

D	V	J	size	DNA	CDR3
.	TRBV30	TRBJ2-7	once	TGTGCCTGGAAACAACCCTCCTACGAGCAGTACTTC	CAWKQPSYEQYF
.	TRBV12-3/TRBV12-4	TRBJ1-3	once	TGTGCCAGCAGTTTTGGTTATAACACCATATATTTT	CASSFGYNTIYF
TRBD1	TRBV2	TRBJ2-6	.	TGTGCCAGCAGTTCCTTCAGGGGGCGAGGGGCCAACGTCCTGACTTTC	CASSSFRGRGANVLTF
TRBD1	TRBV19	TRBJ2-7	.	TGTGCCAGTAGTAGCCTCAGACAGGGGGCCGCCTACGAGCAGTACTTC	CASSSLRQGAAYEQYF
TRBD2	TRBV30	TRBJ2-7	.	TGTGCCTGGAGCCGACTAGCGGGAGTTTTTGGCTTGGACGAGCAGTACTTC	CAWSRLAGVFGLDEQYF
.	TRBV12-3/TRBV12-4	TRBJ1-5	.	TGTGCCAGCAGTAATACGTATCCCCAGCCCCAGCATTTT	CASSNTYPQPQHF
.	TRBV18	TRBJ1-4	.	TGTGCCAGCTCACCCGCCGAGACACGGGAAAAACTGTTTTTT	CASSPAETREKLFF
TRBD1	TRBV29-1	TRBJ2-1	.	TGCAGCGTAAGCGGGACAGGGAACGATGAGCAGTTCTTC	CSVSGTGNDEQFF
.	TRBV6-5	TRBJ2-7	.	TGTGCCAGCAGCTCCGGACAGAATCCAGCCTACGAGCAGTACTTC	CASSSGQNPAYEQYF
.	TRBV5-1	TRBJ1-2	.	TGCGCCAGCAGCTTGGAAAGTTCGGGTGTACAGGGCTACACCTTC	CASSLESSGVQGYTF
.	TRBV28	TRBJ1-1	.	TGTGCCAGCAGTTTTTGGCAGGACACTGAAGCTTTCTTT	CASSFWQDTEAFF
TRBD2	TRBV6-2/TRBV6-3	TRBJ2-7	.	TGTGCCAGCAGTTACTCGCGGGGGGCCAATATCTACGAGCAGTACTTC	CASSYSRGANIYEQYF
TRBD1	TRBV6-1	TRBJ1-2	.	TGTGCCAGCAGTGAAATTTCGCGGGACAGCTATGGCTACACCTTC	CASSEISRDSYGYTF
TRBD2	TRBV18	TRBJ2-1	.	TGTGCCAGCTCACCCGGGACTAGCGGGAGCCATGAGCAGTTCTTC	CASSPGTSGSHEQFF
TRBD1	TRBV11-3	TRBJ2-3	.	TGTGCCAGCAGCCGGACAGGGGACGGCACAGATACGCAGTATTTT	CASSRTGDGTDTQYF
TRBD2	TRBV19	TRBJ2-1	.	TGTGCCAGTACCGGCGGACTAGCGGGGGGGAACTCCTACAATGAGCAGTTCTTC	CASTGGLAGGNSYNEQFF
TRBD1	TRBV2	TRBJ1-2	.	TGTGCCAGCAATGGACGGGACAGCCACTCTGGCTACACCTTC	CASNGRDSHSGYTF
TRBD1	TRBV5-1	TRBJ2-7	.	TGCGCCAGCAGCTTGCCCGGACAGGGGGCGAACGAGCAGTACTTC	CASSLPGQGANEQYF
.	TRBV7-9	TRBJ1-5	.	TGTGCCAGCAGCTTAGGGATTGGTGGTCAGCCCCAGCATTTT	CASSLGIGGQPQHF
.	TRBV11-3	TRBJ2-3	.	TGTGCCAGCAGCTTTGGCACAGATACGCAGTATTTT	CASSFGTDTQYF
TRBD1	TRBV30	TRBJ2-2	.	TGTGCCTGGAGTGTAAAGGGGGCGGGCGGGGAGCTGTTTTTT	CAWSVKGAGGELFF
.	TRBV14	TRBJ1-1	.	TGTGCCAGCAGCCAGGTCCGCAACACTGAAGCTTTCTTT	CASSQVRNTEAFF
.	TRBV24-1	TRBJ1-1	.	TGTGCCACCATCTGGGGGAGAGGAGACACTGAAGCTTTCTTT	CATIWGRGDTEAFF
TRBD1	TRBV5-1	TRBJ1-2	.	TGCGCCAGCAGCTACGCGCAGACAGGGGATGGCTACACCTTC	CASSYAQTGDGYTF
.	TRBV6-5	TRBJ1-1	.	TGTGCCAGCGCCTCGGGGAATTGGGGCACTGAAGCTTTCTTT	CASASGNWGTEAFF
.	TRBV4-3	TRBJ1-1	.	TGCGCCAGCAGCCAGGGACTGTTGAACACTGAAGCTTTCTTT	CASSQGLLNTEAFF
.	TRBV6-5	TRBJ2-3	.	TGTGCCAGCAGTCGTCGGGGGAACTCAGATACGCAGTATTTT	CASSRRGNSDTQYF
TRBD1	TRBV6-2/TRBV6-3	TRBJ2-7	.	TGTGCCAGCAGTCTACAGGGGTTAGGCTACGAGCAGTACTTC	CASSLQGLGYEQYF
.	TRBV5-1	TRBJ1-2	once	TGCGCCAGCAGCAAGGATAGCTATGGCTACACCTTC	CASSKDSYGYTF
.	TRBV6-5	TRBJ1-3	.	TGTGCCAGCGGCCTCCTCGGTGGCGGAAACACCATATATTTT	CASGLLGGGNTIYF
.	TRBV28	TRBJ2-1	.	TGTGCCAGCAGTTCAGACAATGAGCAGTTCTTC	CASSSDNEQFF
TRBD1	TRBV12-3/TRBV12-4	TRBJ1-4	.	TGTGCCAGCGCCGGGACAGGGCATGAAAAACTGTTTTTT	CASAGTGHEKLFF
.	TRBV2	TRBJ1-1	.	TGTGCCAGCAGTGAATTCGACCGGAACACTGAAGCTTTCTTT	CASSEFDRNTEAFF
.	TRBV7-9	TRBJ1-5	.	TGTGCCAGCAGCTTAGCAGGGGACCAGCCCCAGCATTTT	CASSLAGDQPQHF
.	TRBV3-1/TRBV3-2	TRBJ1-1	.	TGTGCCAGCAGCCAAGAATCGACAGTCAACCCGGACTTT	CASSQESTVNPDF
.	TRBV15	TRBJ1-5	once	TGTGCCACCAGCCTCGAATTTTGGGGCAATCAGCCCCAGCATTTT	CATSLEFWGNQPQHF
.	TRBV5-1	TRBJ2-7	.	TGCGCCAGCAGCTCTGGGGTTTTTCCCTACGAGCAGTACTTC	CASSSGVFPYEQYF
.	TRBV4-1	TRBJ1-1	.	TGCGCCAGCAGCCAAGAGGGAATTTGGGTTTTCTTT	CASSQEGIWVFF
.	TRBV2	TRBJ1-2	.	TGTGCCAGCAGTGCAGAGCGCTATGGCTACACCTTC	CASSAERYGYTF
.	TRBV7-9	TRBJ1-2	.	TGTGCCAGCAGCCCCGGGCCGTTGGTGAACTATGGCTACACCTTC	CASSPGPLVNYGYTF
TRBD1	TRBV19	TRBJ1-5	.	TGTGCCAGTAGTATAGGCTCCAGGGGGCTTATTGGCAATCAGCCCCAGCATTTT	CASSIGSRGLIGNQPQHF
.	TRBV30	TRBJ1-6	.	TGTGCCTGGACTATGACTCTTGGCAATTCACCCCTCCACTTT	CAWTMTLGNSPLHF
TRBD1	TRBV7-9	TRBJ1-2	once	TGTGCCAGCAGCTTAGGGCCTCCCGGGACAGGGGATGGCTACACCTTC	CASSLGPPGTGDGYTF
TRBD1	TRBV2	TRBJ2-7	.	TGTGCCAGCAGTGTATCTCAGGGGGCCTTTGAGCAGTACTTC	CASSVSQGAFEQYF
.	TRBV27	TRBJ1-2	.	TGTGCCAGCAGTACCGGCCTATATGGCTACACCTTC	CASSTGLYGYTF
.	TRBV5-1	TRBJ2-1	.	TGCGCCAGCAGCTTGGACTTAGGGGCAGTTAATGAGCAGTTCTTC	CASSLDLGAVNEQFF
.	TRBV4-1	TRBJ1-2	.	TGCGCCAGCAGCCAAGCTTTTAGCACCAATAACTATGGCTACACCTTC	CASSQAFSTNNYGYTF
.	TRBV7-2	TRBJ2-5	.	TGTGCCAGCACCGAGAGAAAGGGAGAGACCCAGTACTTC	CASTERKGETQYF
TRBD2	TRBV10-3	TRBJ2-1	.	TGTGCCATCATGCAGACTAGCGGAGCCTACAATGAGCAGTTCTTC	CAIMQTSGAYNEQFF
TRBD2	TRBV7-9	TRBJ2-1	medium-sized	TGTGCCAGCAGAGCGGGGAGCTCCTACAATGAGCAGTTCTTC	CASRAGSSYNEQFF
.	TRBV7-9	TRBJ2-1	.	TGTGCCAGCAGCTTGGACTACAATGAGCAGTTCTTC	CASSLDYNEQFF
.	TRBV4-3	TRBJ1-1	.	TGCGCCAGCAGCCATCAAGGGGCCGCAACTGAAGCTTTCTTT	CASSHQGAATEAFF
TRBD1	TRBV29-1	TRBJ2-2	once	TGCAGCGGGCGACAGGGTACCACCGGGGAGCTGTTTTTT	CSGRQGTTGELFF
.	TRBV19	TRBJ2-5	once	TGTGCCAGTAGTAGAGGCCAAGAGACCCAGTACTTC	CASSRGQETQYF
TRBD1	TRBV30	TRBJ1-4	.	TGTGCCTGGAGCGGAGGGACAGGGGGTCTCGGTCAAAAACTGTTTTTT	CAWSGGTGGLGQKLFF
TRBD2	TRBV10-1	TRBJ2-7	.	TGCGCCAGCAGTGAGACTAGCGCCTACGAGCAGTACTTC	CASSETSAYEQYF
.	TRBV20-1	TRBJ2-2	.	TGCAGTGCTAGTACACAGAACACCGGGGAGCTGTTTTTT	CSASTQNTGELFF